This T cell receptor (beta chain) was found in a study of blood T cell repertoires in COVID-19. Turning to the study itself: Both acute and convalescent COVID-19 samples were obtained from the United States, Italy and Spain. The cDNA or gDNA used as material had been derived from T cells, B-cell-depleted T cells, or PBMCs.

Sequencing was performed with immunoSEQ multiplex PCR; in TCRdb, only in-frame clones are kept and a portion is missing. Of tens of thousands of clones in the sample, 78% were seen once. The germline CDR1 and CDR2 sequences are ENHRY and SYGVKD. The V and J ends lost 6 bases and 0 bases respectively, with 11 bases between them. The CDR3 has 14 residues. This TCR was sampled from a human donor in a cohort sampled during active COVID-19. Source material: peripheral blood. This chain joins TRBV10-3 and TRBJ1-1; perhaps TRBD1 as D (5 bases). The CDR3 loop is CAISPPGVNTEAFF. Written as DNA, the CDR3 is TGTGCCATCAGCCCCCCGGGGGTGAACACTGAAGCTTTCTTT.